The 5 T cell receptor beta chains given below trace back to one sample, sequenced in a study of EBV T-cell therapy then PD-1 blockade in nasopharyngeal carcinoma. Here immunoSEQ multiplex PCR was the method, and the copy in TCRdb shows in-frame clones only, minus some. Counted here are approximately 22,000 clones, roughly 80% occurring once; the ten biggest clones make up roughly 30%. These receptors' antigens are unknown. Time point: 266 days after commencement of treatment, after nivolumab therapy. The treatment: AdE1-LMPpoly-expanded autologous EBV-specific T-cell therapy followed by anti-PD-1 nivolumab. This sample comprised CD8+ T cells from blood, obtained at roughly day 270 from a patient whose treatment included autologous EBV-specific T cells and nivolumab. The receptors here all came from a man in his forties with nasopharyngeal carcinoma.

The V gene is TRBV5-5, the J gene TRBJ1-5, with D unclear. The V end lost 1 base, the J end lost 6 bases, and 8 bases lay between the germline ends. CDR1 and CDR2 from the germline V gene are SGHKS and YYEKEE (reference sequence). The CDR3 runs to 13 residues. This chain's CDR3 is CASSLWGGQPQHF. Written as DNA, the CDR3 is TGTGCCAGCAGCTTGTGGGGTGGTCAGCCCCAGCATTTT.

The chain joins TRBV5-6 to TRBJ2-7; D ambiguous. Trimming stripped 2 bases from V and 4 bases from J, with 13 bases between. Germline CDR1 reads SGHDT; CDR2 reads YYEEEE. The CDR3 covers 14 residues. CDR3 bases: TGTGCCAGCAGCTTTTGGGGTAGCTGGTACGAGCAGTACTTC. Protein sequence: CASSFWGSWYEQYF.

The rearrangement uses TRBV30 and TRBJ1-2, with D unresolved. Looked up from germline, CDR1 is GTSNPN and CDR2 is SVGIG (reference sequence). The CDR3 sequence is 13 residues long. V was pared by 0 bases and J by 6 bases, with 11 bases between. The CDR3 loop reads CAWSVGGLNGYTF. CDR3 bases: TGTGCCTGGAGTGTAGGAGGGCTGAATGGCTACACCTTC.

The rearrangement links TRBV9 to TRBJ2-3, with D perhaps matching TRBD1 (5 bases). Germline lookup yields CDR1 SGDLS and CDR2 YYNGEE. V was clipped by 1 base and J by 1 base, with 10 bases between them. The CDR3 consists of 15 residues. CDR3 amino acids: CASSVQGWGTDTQYF. Written as DNA, the CDR3 is TGTGCCAGCAGCGTACAGGGTTGGGGCACAGATACGCAGTATTTT.

The chain has TRBV6-5 and TRBJ2-7; 9 bases agree with TRBD2. V lost 2 bases and J lost 0; bases outside the gene matches: 5. Germline CDR1 reads MNHEY; CDR2 reads SVGAGI. The CDR3 is 16 residues long. The CDR3 loop reads CASSYGSGGSSYEQYF. The CDR3, as DNA: TGTGCCAGCAGTTACGGGAGCGGGGGGAGCTCCTACGAGCAGTACTTC.